These T cell receptor beta chains were read from a single sample in a study of blood T cell repertoires in COVID-19. The method was immunoSEQ multiplex PCR; TCRdb's version includes in-frame clones alone and lacks a portion of them. Of around 200,000 clones listed, 80% to 85% are singletons. Sequences were obtained from peripheral blood. The receptor source for this set is a human donor with acute or convalescent COVID-19. The donor label of this sample is uncertain. CDR3s leave out the opening cysteine and the closing phenylalanine or tryptophan.

j_call | v_call | cdr3_aa
TRBJ1-4 | TRBV7-9 | ASSYVTLRDNEKLF
TRBJ2-1 | TRBV30 | AWKAGVSNEQF
TRBJ2-2 | TRBV7-2 | ASSLRRGGPGELF
TRBJ2-3 | TRBV6-5 | ASSLAGGTDTQY
TRBJ2-2 | TRBV5-1 | ASSLDGDTGELF
TRBJ2-2 | TRBV10-3 | AISDGQNTGELF
TRBJ1-5 | TRBV19 | ASKGTGEQPQH
TRBJ1-2 | TRBV28 | ASSLSLRGVGYT
TRBJ1-2 | TRBV5-1 | ASSSGTVNYGYT
TRBJ2-6 | TRBV28 | ASSLTGQGLSGANVLT
TRBJ2-3 | TRBV2 | AGRGTSGITDTQY
TRBJ1-4 | TRBV5-1 | ASSLSGVEEKLF
TRBJ2-7 | TRBV28 | ASSTPGSGYEQY
TRBJ2-7 | TRBV27 | ASSFIAGTYEQY
TRBJ1-2 | TRBV6-1 | ASSDPGTDLMDHT
TRBJ2-2 | TRBV7-6 | ASSWTGVGNTGELF
TRBJ2-1 | TRBV30 | AWSVGGGWRYGEQF
TRBJ2-1 | TRBV18 | ASQGGAGGLNEQF
TRBJ1-6 | TRBV5-6 | ASSTLQGDNSPLH
TRBJ2-5 | TRBV28 | ATQQGRETQY
TRBJ2-5 | TRBV19 | ASSTRMYQAQY
TRBJ1-2 | TRBV4-1 | ASSQDFGFYGYT
TRBJ1-3 | TRBV5-6 | ASSLSDRAGNTIY
TRBJ2-5 | TRBV5-1 | ASSSGLLLAGEETQY
TRBJ1-2 | TRBV19 | ASRLPATADYGYT
TRBJ2-3 | TRBV5-1 | ASSLFLRGSGGADTQY
TRBJ2-7 | TRBV11-1 | ASSSSRQGVYEQY
TRBJ1-5 | TRBV19 | ASSKGQGPGPQH
TRBJ2-5 | TRBV19 | ASSIPGGEGRETQY
TRBJ1-5 | TRBV19 | ASSINGGRAGVNQPQH
TRBJ2-7 | TRBV28 | ASSRGLESSYEQY
TRBJ2-7 | TRBV28 | ASSLPGTGLSEQY
TRBJ2-3 | TRBV10-1 | ASSGTSNPDTQY
TRBJ2-3 | TRBV6-5 | ASRSTSDTQY
TRBJ2-1 | TRBV7-7 | ASSLAAGGLNEQF
TRBJ1-6 | TRBV25-1 | ASSEFTGESSPLH
TRBJ2-2 | TRBV10-2 | ASRTTRTGNTGELF
TRBJ2-3 | TRBV5-4 | ASSFWTKGGADTQY
TRBJ2-1 | TRBV19 | ASRGGLAGLREEQF
TRBJ2-4 | TRBV29-1 | SVVISGTDIQY
TRBJ2-5 | TRBV6-5 | ASSLEETQY
TRBJ2-7 | TRBV2 | ASSQASSYEQY
TRBJ2-2 | TRBV21-1 | ASTVRGLNTGELF
TRBJ1-1 | TRBV19 | ASRKGVGSPEAF
TRBJ1-1 | TRBV11-2 | ASSRDRAGTEAF
TRBJ2-1 | TRBV19 | ASTDRASVYNEQF
TRBJ2-2 | TRBV6-5 | ASRKSQFNTGELF
TRBJ1-2 | TRBV28 | ASEQGNYGYT